This TCR beta chain was sequenced in a study of T cell responses to AZD1222 COVID-19 vaccine. Findings and limits, study-wide: Possibly, clonal diversity was underestimated; donors were largely white British and included more females. The repertoires were collected only after the peak T cell response.

The data were produced by immunoSEQ multiplex PCR, yet TCRdb's version contains in-frame clones alone and is incomplete. The sample has approximately 130,000 clones; 90% are singletons. As for this clone: The target antigen is unknown. A read error may account for a junction end that differs from germline.

Germline CDR1 is SSHAT and CDR2 is FNYEAQ (reference sequence). This CDR3 comprises 15 residues. This sequence was found in an adult in good health. The sequencing used peripheral blood, collected on day 0 of AZD1222 vaccination. The chain is built from TRBV7-7 and TRBJ2-5; 8 bases are a match to TRBD2. For the CDR3, the DNA is TGTGCTAGCAGCTTAATAGGAGCGGGAGAGGAGACCCAGTACTTC. Translating gives CASSLIGAGEETQYF. The whole variable domain, remainder taken from reference TRBV7-7 and TRBJ2-5, is GAGVSQSPRYKVTKRGQDVTLRCDPISSHATLYWYQQALGQGPEFLTYFNYEAQPDKSGLPSDRFSAERPEGSISTLTIQRTEQRDSAMYRCASSLIGAGEETQYFGPGTRLLVL.